This TCR beta chain originates from a study of T cell responses to AZD1222 COVID-19 vaccine (dated by TCRdb to the early 2020s). Notes on the research overall: AZD1222 recipients with second doses at about 4 weeks or about 12 weeks were pooled, because spike-specific TCR depth and breadth did not differ between schedules. Trial participants were enrolled by age into 18-55, 56-69 and 70-plus year subgroups, with around 150, 28 and 57 TCR-sequenced participants respectively. A total of about 230 trial participants underwent TCR sequencing, of whom some 210 received two doses of AZD1222 and about 25 received two doses of the MenACWY control vaccine. Broader findings and caveats from the paper: After two AZD1222 doses, both the breadth and the depth of spike-specific TCRs were significantly higher than at day 0 and than in MenACWY recipients. Because no day 14 peak-response samples were available, the repertoires could be characterized only after the peak T cell response. Epitopes outside the regions mutated in the B.1.351 and B.1.1.7 variants were reportedly recognized by nearly half of the unique spike-specific TCRs. Conclusions about previously exposed vaccinees are limited, since just five or six AZD1222 recipients were seropositive for SARS-CoV-2 at baseline. In the small 56-69-year group, the increase in depth fell short of significance, most likely because of low power. Most participants were white British and females outnumbered males, and the authors suggested that clonal diversity may have been underestimated. CD4 TCRs associated with the vaccine covered the entire spike protein, and the dominant responses were in regions 160-218 and 743-854.

In light of the paper, this sample's time point label describes: baseline before first vaccination. Vaccinee samples came from UK trials COV001 and COV002, including a single-blind randomized controlled phase 2/3 trial of AZD1222 (ChAdOx1 nCoV-19) in healthy adults. For TCRbeta chain sequencing, PBMC samples were collected from trial participants at day 0 and at day 28 after the second dose. Of note for this clone: The clone's antigen remains unknown. Per-base qualities were not stored, and no clone one base away is much larger.

The CDR3 regions of human TCRbeta chains were subjected to immunosequencing. The study's processing was this. TCRs in the repertoires were compared against a reference library of SARS-CoV-2-specific TCRs that had been generated with the MIRA antigen-specificity platform. Breadth was defined as the fraction of unique TCRs that were SARS-CoV-2-associated, and depth was defined as the fraction of total T cells that were SARS-CoV-2-associated. Using the MIRA data, each spike-specific TCR was mapped to the spike region that the TCR reacts to and placed in a CD4 or CD8 class. Log10-transformed breadth and depth values were compared by one-way ANOVA with Sidak's multiple comparisons tests. The table was pulled from immuneACCESS by TCRdb, which kept in-frame rearrangements only. Such tables lose some clones; where checked, under half of the loss comes from unresolved V genes, and the rest has no known cause. The DNA gave D and trimming, while V, J and clone size come from that table. For this sample there are approximately 130,000 clones; 85% to 95% appear just once. Together, the top ten hold roughly 1.7% of the sample.

The specimen was peripheral blood, collected on day 0 of AZD1222 vaccination. The source is an adult in good health.

The DNA sequence is TGTGCCAGCAGCGTCTCATCCGGGACAGTCCTGAACACTGAAGCTTTCTTT. This encodes CASSVSSGTVLNTEAFF. Rearrangement joined TRBV9 to TRBJ1-1, with 7 middle bases fitting TRBD1. According to the germline V gene, CDR1 reads SGDLS and CDR2 reads YYNGEE. V is trimmed back by 2 bases and J by 0 bases, and the junction contains 10 bases that no gene match accounts for. Inclusive of the bounding cysteine and phenylalanine, the CDR3 is 17 residues long. The only DNA kept is the CDR3, 51 bases in frame from the first base.